The 22 T cell receptor beta chains presented below share a single source sample, sequenced in a study of shared clonotypes between healthy human individuals. Naive CD8 cells were CD45RO-negative, positively selected for CCR7, excluding terminally differentiated effector memory CD45RA+ cells. Libraries were prepared by immunoSEQ multiplex PCR; TCRdb keeps only in-frame clonotypes and omits some of them. Of nearly 600,000 clones listed, less than 97% were seen once; the top ten hold 0.11%. Input material: naive CD8+ T cells sorted from blood. The receptors here all came from a woman aged 25 to 39 in good health.

The V call is TRBV4-1, the J call TRBJ1-6; no firm D call. V was cut by 0 bases and J by 7 bases, with 7 bases left in between. In germline, CDR1 is MGHRA, CDR2 YSYEKL. CDR3 length: 14 residues. The CDR3 here is CASSQEGTNSPLHF. The CDR3 DNA sequence: TGCGCCAGCAGCCAAGAAGGAACAAATTCACCCCTCCACTTT.

The chain uses TRBV28 and TRBJ1-5; 9 positions match TRBD1. Germline CDR1 MDHEN, CDR2 SYDVKM. V gave up 7 bases and J gave up 1 base; unmatched junction bases: 8. The CDR3 loop spans 16 amino acids. The CDR3 is CASTPPGQGSNQPQHF. CDR3 bases: TGTGCCAGCACCCCCCCGGGACAGGGAAGCAATCAGCCCCAGCATTTT.

This sequence joins TRBV30 and TRBJ1-5, with TRBD1 matching 9 bases. V lost 5 bases and J lost 3; bases outside the gene matches: 23. The CDR3 runs to 20 residues. CDR1 is GTSNPN and CDR2 is SVGIG in the germline V gene (reference sequence). CDR3 sequence: CAWYKPPVSGTGIVNQPQHF. The DNA for the CDR3 is TGTGCCTGGTATAAACCCCCTGTATCCGGGACAGGGATCGTCAATCAGCCCCAGCATTTT.

This clone has only one observation. This chain connects TRBV5-1 to TRBJ2-7; D gene uncertain. This CDR3 is built from 15 residues. In germline, CDR1 is SGHRS, CDR2 YFSETQ. V gave up 0 bases and J gave up 1 base, with 11 bases separating them. CDR3 region: CASSLGPEGSYEQYF. DNA of the CDR3: TGCGCCAGCAGCTTGGGACCGGAAGGATCCTACGAGCAGTACTTC.

The V call is TRBV27, the J call TRBJ2-1, with 11 bases matching TRBD2. Trimming at V came to 6 bases and at J to 4 bases, leaving 5 bases not matched to a gene. Per germline, CDR1 MNHEY and CDR2 SMNVEV (reference sequence). CDR3 length equals 15 residues. The chain's CDR3 is CASSGLAGQYNEQFF. CDR3 nucleotide sequence: TGTGCCAGCAGCGGACTAGCGGGCCAATACAATGAGCAGTTCTTC.

The chain combines TRBV9 with TRBJ2-7; D might be TRBD2 (5 bases). The CDR3 is 14 amino acids. Germline CDR1 SGDLS, CDR2 YYNGEE. V lost 4 bases and J lost 1, with 12 bases in between. The CDR3 sequence: CASSLGSGSYEQYF. The CDR3 DNA follows: TGTGCCAGCAGCCTTGGGTCGGGGTCCTACGAGCAGTACTTC. Full variable domain (remainder filled in from reference TRBV9 and TRBJ2-7): DSGVTQTPKHLITATGQRVTLRCSPRSGDLSVYWYQQSLDQGLQFLIQYYNGEERAKGNILERFSAQQFPDLHSELNLSSLELGDSALYFCASSLGSGSYEQYFGPGTRLTVT.

The chain uses TRBV11-3 and TRBJ2-7; weak D call: TRBD1 (6 bases). CDR3 length: 13 amino acids. Germline CDR1 reads SGHNT; CDR2 reads YENEEA. With 5 bases removed from V and 2 bases from J, the gap between germline ends came to 10 bases. The CDR3 sequence is CASSTGTAYEQYF. In DNA, the CDR3 is TGTGCCAGCAGCACAGGGACGGCCTACGAGCAGTACTTC.

J is TRBJ2-7 and V is TRBV5-5, with unresolved D. V was trimmed by 6 bases and J by 3 bases, leaving 19 bases between them. Germline CDR1 is SGHKS and CDR2 is YYEKEE (reference sequence). This CDR3 has 15 residues. CDR3 loop: CASNPWGTANYEQYF. The CDR3 DNA reads TGTGCCAGCAACCCCTGGGGAACAGCAAACTACGAGCAGTACTTC.

CDR3 sequence (DNA): TGTGCCAGCAGTTTATGGCAGGGGGCAACAGAAAAACTGTTTTTT. It yields the protein CASSLWQGATEKLFF. V is TRBV27 and J is TRBJ1-4; 8 bases line up with TRBD1. CDR1 and CDR2 from the germline V gene are MNHEY and SMNVEV (reference sequence). J lost 8 bases, V lost 1 base, and 6 bases had no gene match. This CDR3 contains 15 residues.

The V and J genes are TRBV7-9 and TRBJ2-7; TRBD1 matches at 10 bases. The CDR3 totals 16 residues. The germline gives CDR1 SEHNR, CDR2 FQNEAQ (reference sequence). V was pared by 5 bases and J by 4 bases, with 11 bases of the junction left unmatched. The CDR3 sequence: CASSPRSGQGLYEQYF. The CDR3 bases are TGTGCCAGCAGCCCGCGCTCGGGACAGGGGTTATACGAGCAGTACTTC.

The rearrangement joins TRBV28 to TRBJ1-4; D is unresolved. CDR1 is MDHEN and CDR2 is SYDVKM in the germline V gene. Between the trimmed V and J ends, which lost 4 bases and 5 bases, there was a span of 14 bases. This CDR3 comprises 15 residues. As DNA, the CDR3 is TGTGCCAGCAGTTACCCGCCCGACTCGAATGAAAAACTGTTTTTT. It translates to CASSYPPDSNEKLFF.

This clone appeared a single time. The rearrangement joins TRBV19 to TRBJ2-7; TRBD2 might be the D (6 bases). The CDR3 has 12 residues. Germline lookup yields CDR1 LNHDA and CDR2 SQIVND (reference sequence). Trimming removed 0 bases from V and 6 bases from J, with 6 bases in between. As DNA, the CDR3 is TGTGCCAGTAGTATAGAGGGGGGCGAGCAGTACTTC. Encoded protein: CASSIEGGEQYF.

The V call is TRBV7-6, the J call TRBJ1-1; D is ambiguous. Trimming removed 5 bases at V and 6 bases at J, with 16 bases between. Germline V lookup: CDR1 SGHVS, CDR2 FNYEAQ. CDR3 length: 14 residues. CDR3 sequence: CASSLRHPAAEAFF. The CDR3 coding sequence is TGTGCCAGCAGCCTTCGACACCCGGCAGCTGAAGCTTTCTTT.

In DNA, the CDR3 is TGCGCCAGCAGCCAGCCCCGGGATTCAAGAAACACCATATATTTT. Encoded protein: CASSQPRDSRNTIYF. The gene calls are TRBV4-1 and TRBJ1-3, with unresolved D. Germline assignment: CDR1 MGHRA and CDR2 YSYEKL. The CDR3 covers 15 residues. Trimming left V 3 bases short and J 5 bases short, with 14 bases between.

A remark on this clone: Other DNA sequences within the sample encode an identical CDR3. The chain links TRBV28 to TRBJ2-7; a weak D match, TRBD2 (6 bases). Germline values: CDR1 MDHEN, CDR2 SYDVKM. V was clipped by 3 bases and J by 2 bases, with 8 bases between them. The CDR3 has 13 residues. The CDR3 DNA sequence: TGTGCCAGCAGTTTCGGGAGAACCTACGAGCAGTACTTC. Its protein is CASSFGRTYEQYF. The variable domain in full, completed from reference TRBV28 and TRBJ2-7, reads DVKVTQSSRYLVKRTGEKVFLECVQDMDHENMFWYRQDPGLGLRLIYFSYDVKMKEKGDIPEGYSVSREKKERFSLILESASTNQTSMYLCASSFGRTYEQYFGPGTRLTVT.

A word on this clone: In the same sample, other DNA sequences code for this CDR3. The chain employs TRBV28 and TRBJ2-7; perhaps TRBD1 as D (6 bases). This CDR3 has 13 residues. Per germline, CDR1 MDHEN and CDR2 SYDVKM. The V and J ends lost 3 bases and 0 bases respectively, with 6 bases between them. The CDR3 loop is CASSLTGSYEQYF. Here the CDR3 DNA reads TGTGCCAGCAGTTTGACAGGCTCCTACGAGCAGTACTTC.

The gene calls are TRBV9 and TRBJ2-5; D remains unclear. Germline V gene sequence: CDR1 SGDLS, CDR2 YYNGEE. The CDR3 is 16 residues long. V was cut by 0 bases and J by 2 bases, with 14 bases left in between. The DNA for the CDR3 is TGTGCCAGCAGCGTAGACAGCCGTTATAGTCAAGAGACCCAGTACTTC. The encoded protein is CASSVDSRYSQETQYF.

This chain joins TRBV6-4 and TRBJ2-1; no definite D call. The CDR3 totals 14 residues. V was cut by 0 bases and J by 9 bases, with 12 bases left in between. The germline V gene encodes CDR1 MRHNA and CDR2 SNTAGT. CDR3 sequence reads: CASSDSGSHFEQFF. Written as DNA, the CDR3 is TGTGCCAGCAGTGACTCAGGTAGCCATTTTGAGCAGTTCTTC.

The rearrangement links TRBV7-9 to TRBJ2-5; TRBD1 is a possible D gene (6 bases). Germline-derived CDR1 and CDR2 are SEHNR and FQNEAQ (reference sequence). The CDR3 totals 17 residues. V was clipped by 3 bases and J by 4 bases, with 21 bases between them. The CDR3 sequence is CASSFAIIGGSGETQYF. The CDR3 DNA follows: TGTGCCAGCAGCTTTGCAATAATAGGGGGAAGTGGAGAGACCCAGTACTTC.

The rearrangement links TRBV27 to TRBJ2-7, with D unclear. The length of the CDR3 is 15 residues. Germline CDR1 reads MNHEY; CDR2 reads SMNVEV (reference sequence). The V gene lost 5 bases and the J gene lost 0 bases, with 14 bases spanning the gap. CDR3 sequence: CASSPALKHSYEQYF. CDR3 sequence (DNA): TGTGCCAGCAGTCCGGCACTGAAACACTCCTACGAGCAGTACTTC.

The chain is built from TRBV30 and TRBJ1-1; maybe TRBD1 (6 bases). V lost 5 bases and J lost 6, with 13 bases in between. Germline assignment: CDR1 GTSNPN and CDR2 SVGIG (reference sequence). The CDR3 sequence is 12 residues long. CDR3 DNA sequence: TGTGCCTGGGGGCTGGACAGTGCTGAAGCTTTCTTT. Translating it yields CAWGLDSAEAFF.

The chain joins TRBV27 to TRBJ1-1, with D perhaps matching TRBD1 (6 bases). Germline CDR1 and CDR2: MNHEY and SMNVEV (reference sequence). CDR3 length equals 16 residues. Trimming left V 0 bases short and J 2 bases short, with 13 bases between. The CDR3 bases are TGTGCCAGCAGTTTATCCGCCTTCAGGGGAAACACTGAAGCTTTCTTT. It codes for CASSLSAFRGNTEAFF.